The rows below give T cell receptor beta chains drawn from one sample of a study of identical twins. TCRdb re-called the 5' RACE reads through MiXCR, storing one row per CDR3 protein. This sample has 420,000 or so distinct CDR3 sequences, with 15% to 20% found just once. The specimen was naive T cells sorted from blood. The receptor set was obtained from a man aged 50-60 years in good health. CDR3s include the opening cysteine and the closing phenylalanine or tryptophan. Fields, in order: V gene, J gene, clone size, D gene, CDR3 DNA, CDR3 protein. A D gene is named only where the DNA matches it firmly. Clone size is shown for a subset of rows, as once, few, many or a class of expanded clone.

TRBV15	TRBJ2-7	-	TRBD1	TGTGCCACCAGCAGAACGACAGGGTTTGAGGACGAGCAGTACTTC	CATSRTTGFEDEQYF
TRBV4-2	TRBJ2-1	-	TRBD2	TGTGCCAGCAGCCAAGACCGGGGGGGCCAGAGTGAGCAGTTCTTC	CASSQDRGGQSEQFF
TRBV7-2	TRBJ2-3	few	-	TGTGCCAGCAGCTCCGGGGGAGTATGGGATACGCAGTATTTT	CASSSGGVWDTQYF
TRBV7-2	TRBJ2-5	-	-	TGTGCCAGCAGCTTAGCCGGCGGTGGCCAGTACTTC	CASSLAGGGQYF
TRBV7-2	TRBJ2-5	many	TRBD2	TGTGCCAGCAGCCAACTAGCGGGGGGTCAAGAGACCCAGTACTTC	CASSQLAGGQETQYF
TRBV21-1	TRBJ2-2	-	-	-	CASSKVGSGNTGELFF
TRBV29-1	TRBJ2-5	-	-	TGCAGCGTTGACTGGCCGCAAGAGACCCAGTACTTC	CSVDWPQETQYF
TRBV7-3	TRBJ2-2	few	TRBD1	TGTGCCAGCAGCTTACTCCCAGGGGGCACCGGGGAGCTGTTTTTT	CASSLLPGGTGELFF
TRBV4-3	TRBJ2-3	-	-	TGCGCCAGCAGCCCCTTTTCATACACAGATACGCAGTATTTT	CASSPFSYTDTQYF
TRBV7-2	TRBJ1-3	-	TRBD1	TGTGCCAGCAGACAGACAGGGCTTGGAAACACCATATATTTT	CASRQTGLGNTIYF
TRBV7-6	TRBJ2-1	-	TRBD1	TGTGCCAGCAGCTTAGCGGGCGGTAGGGGGCAGAGTGAGCAGTTCTTC	CASSLAGGRGQSEQFF
TRBV6-2/TRBV6-3	TRBJ2-3	few	TRBD2	TGTGCCAGCAGTAGCGGGGGTCGGGGCACAGATACGCAGTATTTT	CASSSGGRGTDTQYF
TRBV20-1	TRBJ2-1	few	-	TGCAGTGCTGCCGGGGTACCCTACAATGAGCAGTTCTTC	CSAAGVPYNEQFF
TRBV4-3	TRBJ1-1	many	-	TGCGCCAGCAGCCAATTCAGGGGTGTGAACACTGAAGCTTTCTTT	CASSQFRGVNTEAFF
TRBV15	TRBJ2-5	few	-	TGTGCCACCAGCAGAGTCCGTGAGACCCAGTACTTC	CATSRVRETQYF
TRBV7-9	TRBJ1-2	few	TRBD1	TGTGCCAGCAGCACCGTTACAGGGGATCATGGCTACACCTTC	CASSTVTGDHGYTF
TRBV4-3	TRBJ2-2	few	-	TGCGCCAGCAGCCAAGTTCGGGACGGGGAGCTGTTTTTT	CASSQVRDGELFF
TRBV10-3	TRBJ2-2	-	-	TGTGCCACGGGGCGGGGCAATGTGGCCGGGGAGCTGTTTTTT	CATGRGNVAGELFF
TRBV12-3/TRBV12-4	TRBJ2-1	many	-	TGTGCCAGCAGTATAGGACAGTCCTACAATGAGCAGTTCTTC	CASSIGQSYNEQFF
TRBV27	TRBJ2-1	few	TRBD1	TGTGCCAGCAGTGTTGGGACAGGGGGCCGTGAGCAGTTCTTC	CASSVGTGGREQFF
TRBV29-1	TRBJ2-2	many	-	TGCAGCGTTGAAGACAGGGTGAACACCGGGGAGCTGTTTTTT	CSVEDRVNTGELFF
TRBV5-6	TRBJ2-3	-	-	TGTGCCAGCAGCCGAGTAAGGGACAGCACAGATACGCAGTATTTT	CASSRVRDSTDTQYF